Listed below are T cell receptor beta chains from one sample, sequenced in a study of T cell changes during pregnancy in multiple sclerosis. The data were produced by immunoSEQ multiplex PCR, yet TCRdb's version contains in-frame clones alone and is incomplete. This table has roughly 100,000 clones, 91% appearing once. Sequences were derived from peripheral blood, sampled after pregnancy. These receptors were collected from a female donor with multiple sclerosis, enrolled in a pregnancy study. Both conserved end residues are part of each CDR3. D genes are given only for firm matches. Not every row has a clone size; where given, it reads once, few, many or a size class.

>TRBJ2-3|.|.|TRBV6-4
CASGAGHTDTQYF
TGTGCCAGCGGAGCGGGCCACACAGATACGCAGTATTTT
>TRBJ1-3|TRBD1|.|TRBV5-6
CASSPTGRNTIYF
TGTGCCAGCAGCCCGACAGGGCGAAACACCATATATTTT
>TRBJ1-1|.|few|TRBV5-5
CASTRQVPNTEAFF
TGTGCCAGCACCCGACAGGTGCCGAACACTGAAGCTTTCTTT
>TRBJ1-2|TRBD1|.|TRBV9
CASSSGQSGYTF
TGTGCCAGCAGCTCGGGACAGTCAGGCTACACCTTC
>TRBJ2-5|TRBD2|.|TRBV15
CATSRGGGGQETQYF
TGTGCCACCAGCAGAGGCGGGGGAGGGCAAGAGACCCAGTACTTC
>TRBJ2-3|.|.|TRBV10-3
CAISRGGYTDTQYF
TGTGCCATCAGTAGGGGCGGATACACAGATACGCAGTATTTT
>TRBJ1-1|.|.|TRBV20-1
CSALVREAFF
TGCAGTGCCCTGGTCAGAGAAGCTTTCTTT
>TRBJ1-4|.|.|TRBV5-7
CASSLKRGNEKLFF
TGTGCCAGCAGCTTGAAACGGGGTAATGAAAAACTGTTTTTT
>TRBJ1-1|.|.|TRBV14
CASSQQGGDTEAFF
TGTGCCAGCAGCCAACAGGGTGGGGACACTGAAGCTTTCTTT
>TRBJ1-4|TRBD1|.|TRBV10-3
CAIRDRVEEKLFF
TGTGCCATCAGGGACAGGGTAGAGGAAAAACTGTTTTTT
>TRBJ2-6|.|.|TRBV2
CASRHRVILSGANVLTF
TGTGCCAGCAGACACAGGGTTATTTTATCTGGGGCCAACGTCCTGACTTTC
>TRBJ1-1|TRBD1|.|TRBV12-5
CASGLPGQGRTFF
TGTGCTAGTGGTTTGCCCGGACAGGGTAGGACTTTCTTT
>TRBJ2-2|.|.|TRBV25-1
CASSGRSSHITGELFF
TGTGCCAGCAGTGGCAGGTCTAGCCATATTACCGGGGAGCTGTTTTTT
>TRBJ2-3|.|.|TRBV27
CASSGGVADTQYF
TGTGCCAGCAGCGGCGGCGTCGCAGATACGCAGTATTTT
>TRBJ1-2|.|.|TRBV13
CASSLGDRGKHYGYTF
TGTGCCAGCAGCTTAGGGGACCGAGGGAAACACTATGGCTACACCTTC
>TRBJ1-2|.|.|TRBV2
CASSTDSYGYTF
TGTGCCAGCAGTACGGACAGTTATGGCTACACCTTC
>TRBJ1-2|TRBD1|.|TRBV27
CASSLWGRDSQHYGYTF
TGTGCCAGCAGTTTATGGGGGCGGGACAGCCAACACTATGGCTACACCTTC
>TRBJ1-5|.|.|TRBV7-9
CASSLASQPQHF
TGTGCCAGCAGCTTAGCGAGTCAGCCCCAGCATTTT
>TRBJ2-2|TRBD2|.|TRBV19
CAVSRKMGGSAGELFF
TGTGCCGTCTCCAGAAAGATGGGGGGGTCGGCCGGGGAGCTGTTTTTT
>TRBJ2-5|TRBD2|.|TRBV11-2
CASRSPGGGFQETQYF
TGTGCCAGCCGAAGTCCTGGCGGGGGGTTCCAAGAGACCCAGTACTTC
>TRBJ1-1|TRBD1|.|TRBV18
CASSTTGDTEAFF
TGTGCCAGCTCAACAACAGGGGACACTGAAGCTTTCTTT
>TRBJ1-5|.|.|TRBV13
CASSPGIGGSPQHF
TGTGCCAGCAGCCCCGGGATCGGTGGGTCGCCCCAGCATTTT
>TRBJ2-7|TRBD2|once|TRBV11-1
CASSLGWGLAGDEQYF
TGTGCCAGCAGCTTAGGTTGGGGACTAGCTGGCGACGAGCAGTACTTC
>TRBJ2-2|TRBD1|.|TRBV14
CASSLITGGTVTGELFF
TGTGCCAGCAGCCTAATTACAGGGGGTACTGTCACCGGGGAGCTGTTTTTT
>TRBJ2-7|.|once|TRBV18
CASSPPGYEQYF
TGTGCCAGCTCACCACCCGGTTACGAGCAGTACTTC
>TRBJ1-1|.|few|TRBV30
CAWSAMRAEAFF
TGTGCCTGGAGTGCTATGAGGGCTGAAGCTTTCTTT
>TRBJ2-2|TRBD2|few|TRBV6-6
CATTTSGAGELFF
TGTGCCACTACGACTAGCGGGGCCGGGGAGCTGTTTTTT
>TRBJ2-3|.|.|TRBV9
CASSSPPRAGALTDTQYF
TGTGCCAGCAGCTCACCGCCGAGGGCGGGGGCCCTCACAGATACGCAGTATTTT
>TRBJ1-2|.|.|TRBV13
CASSLGREEHGYTF
TGTGCCAGCAGCTTAGGCCGGGAGGAGCATGGCTACACCTTC
>TRBJ2-5|.|.|TRBV19
CASSIDRGETQYF
TGTGCCAGTAGTATAGACAGGGGAGAGACCCAGTACTTC
>TRBJ1-1|TRBD1|once|TRBV5-4
CASSAGGGAEAFF
TGTGCCAGCAGCGCAGGGGGCGGTGCTGAAGCTTTCTTT
>TRBJ1-5|.|.|TRBV1
CTSSQDFNQPQHF
TGCACCAGCAGCCAAGACTTCAATCAGCCCCAGCATTTT
>TRBJ2-5|.|.|TRBV15
CATSRGTVGQETQYF
TGTGCCACCAGCAGAGGGACAGTAGGACAAGAGACCCAGTACTTC
>TRBJ2-5|.|.|TRBV29-1
CSELTRAETQYF
TGCAGCGAGCTCACGAGGGCGGAGACCCAGTACTTC
>TRBJ2-3|.|.|TRBV5-1
CASTYRGDTQYF
TGCGCCAGCACTTACCGGGGGGATACGCAGTATTTT
>TRBJ2-7|TRBD1|few|TRBV7-9
CASSRDRGSVYEQYF
TGTGCCAGCAGCCGTGACAGGGGTTCCGTATACGAGCAGTACTTC
>TRBJ1-1|TRBD1|.|TRBV6-6
CASSRDRVRGDTEAFF
TGTGCCAGCAGTCGGGACAGGGTTCGGGGCGACACTGAAGCTTTCTTT
>TRBJ2-3|TRBD2|.|TRBV7-8
CATRESGAGADTQYF
TGTGCCACCCGGGAATCTGGAGCGGGGGCAGATACGCAGTATTTT
>TRBJ1-1|.|.|TRBV5-6
CASSGWLEGGTEAFF
TGTGCCAGCAGCGGTTGGTTGGAGGGAGGCACTGAAGCTTTCTTT